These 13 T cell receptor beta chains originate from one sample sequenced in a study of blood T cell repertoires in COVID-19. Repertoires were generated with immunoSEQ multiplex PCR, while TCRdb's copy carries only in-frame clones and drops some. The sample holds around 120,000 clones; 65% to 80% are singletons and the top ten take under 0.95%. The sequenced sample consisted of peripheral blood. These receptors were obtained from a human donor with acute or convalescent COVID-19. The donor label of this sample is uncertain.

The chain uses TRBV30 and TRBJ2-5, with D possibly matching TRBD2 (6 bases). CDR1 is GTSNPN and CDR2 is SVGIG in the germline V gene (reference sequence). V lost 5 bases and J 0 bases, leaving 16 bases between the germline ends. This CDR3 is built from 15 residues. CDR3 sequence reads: CAWALGGAYQETQYF. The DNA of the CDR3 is TGTGCCTGGGCCCTTGGCGGGGCCTACCAAGAGACCCAGTACTTC.

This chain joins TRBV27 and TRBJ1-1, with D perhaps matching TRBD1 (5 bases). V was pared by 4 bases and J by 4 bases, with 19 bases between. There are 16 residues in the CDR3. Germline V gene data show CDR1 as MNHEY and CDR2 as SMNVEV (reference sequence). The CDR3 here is CASSSFRGEFSTEAFF. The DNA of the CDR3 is TGTGCCAGCAGTTCGTTCCGGGGGGAGTTCAGCACTGAAGCTTTCTTT.

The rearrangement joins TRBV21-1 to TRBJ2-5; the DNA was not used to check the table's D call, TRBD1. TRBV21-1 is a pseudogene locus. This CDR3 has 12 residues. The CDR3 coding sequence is TGTGCCAGCAGCCTACAGGAAGAGACCCAGTACTTC. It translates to CASSLQEETQYF.

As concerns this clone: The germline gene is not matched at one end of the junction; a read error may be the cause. In DNA, the CDR3 is TGTGCCACCAGTGAGGCGGGACCTAACGAAAAACTGTTTTTT. This gives the protein CATSEAGPNEKLFF. The V call is TRBV24-1, the J call TRBJ1-4; D possibly corresponds to TRBD1 (5 bases). The germline gives CDR1 KGHDR, CDR2 SFDVKD. This CDR3 comprises 14 residues.

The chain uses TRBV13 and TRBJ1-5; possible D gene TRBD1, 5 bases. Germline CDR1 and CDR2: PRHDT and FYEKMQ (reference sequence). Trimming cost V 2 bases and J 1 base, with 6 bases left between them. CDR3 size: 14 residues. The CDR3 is CASSLRGSNQPQHF. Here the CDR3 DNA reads TGTGCCAGCAGCTTACGGGGGAGCAATCAGCCCCAGCATTTT.

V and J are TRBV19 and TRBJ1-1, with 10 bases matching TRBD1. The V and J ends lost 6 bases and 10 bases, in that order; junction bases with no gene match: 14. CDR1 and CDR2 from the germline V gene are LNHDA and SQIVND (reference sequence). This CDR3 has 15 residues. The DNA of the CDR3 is TGTGCCAGTAGATACGACGGGACAGGGGTCGGAGGAGCTTTCTTT. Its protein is CASRYDGTGVGGAFF. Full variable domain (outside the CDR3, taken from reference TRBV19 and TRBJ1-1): DGGITQSPKYLFRKEGQNVTLSCEQNLNHDAMYWYRQDPGQGLRLIYYSQIVNDFQKGDIAEGYSVSREKKESFPLTVTSAQKNPTAFYLCASRYDGTGVGGAFFGQGTRLTVV.

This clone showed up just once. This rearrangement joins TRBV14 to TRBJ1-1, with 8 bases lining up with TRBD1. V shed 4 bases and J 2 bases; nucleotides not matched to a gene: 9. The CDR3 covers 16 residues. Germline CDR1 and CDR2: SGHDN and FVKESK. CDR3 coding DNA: TGTGCCAGCAGCCGATTTGCGGGACAGGCTAACACTGAAGCTTTCTTT. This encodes CASSRFAGQANTEAFF.

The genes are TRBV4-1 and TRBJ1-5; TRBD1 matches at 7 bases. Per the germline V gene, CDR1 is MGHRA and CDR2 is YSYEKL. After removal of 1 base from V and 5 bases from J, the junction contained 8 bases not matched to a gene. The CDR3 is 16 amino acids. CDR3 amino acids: CASSQGTGTAYQPQHF. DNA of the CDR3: TGCGCCAGCAGCCAAGGAACCGGGACAGCATATCAGCCCCAGCATTTT.

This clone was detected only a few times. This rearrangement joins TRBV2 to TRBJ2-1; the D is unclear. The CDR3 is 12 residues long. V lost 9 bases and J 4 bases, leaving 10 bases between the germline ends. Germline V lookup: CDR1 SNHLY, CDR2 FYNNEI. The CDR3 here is CASLAEYNEQFF. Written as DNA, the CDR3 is TGTGCCAGTCTGGCGGAGTACAATGAGCAGTTCTTC.

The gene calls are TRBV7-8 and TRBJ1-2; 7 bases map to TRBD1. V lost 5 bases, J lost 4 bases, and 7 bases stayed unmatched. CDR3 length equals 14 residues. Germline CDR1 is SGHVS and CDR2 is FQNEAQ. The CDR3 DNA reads TGTGCCAGCAGCCCCCGGGACAGCCTCTATGGCTACACCTTC. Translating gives CASSPRDSLYGYTF.

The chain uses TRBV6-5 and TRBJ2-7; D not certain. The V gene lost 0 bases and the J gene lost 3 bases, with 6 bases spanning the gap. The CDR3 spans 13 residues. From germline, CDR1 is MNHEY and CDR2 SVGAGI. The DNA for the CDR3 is TGTGCCAGCAGTTACTCGACGGGCTACGAGCAGTACTTC. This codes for CASSYSTGYEQYF.

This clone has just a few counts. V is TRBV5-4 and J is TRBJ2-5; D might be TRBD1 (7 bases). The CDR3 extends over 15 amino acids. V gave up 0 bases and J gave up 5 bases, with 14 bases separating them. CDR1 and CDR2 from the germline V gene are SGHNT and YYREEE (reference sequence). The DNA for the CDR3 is TGTGCCAGCAGCTTGGCGGCAGGGGGAGGTGAGACCCAGTACTTC. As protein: CASSLAAGGGETQYF.

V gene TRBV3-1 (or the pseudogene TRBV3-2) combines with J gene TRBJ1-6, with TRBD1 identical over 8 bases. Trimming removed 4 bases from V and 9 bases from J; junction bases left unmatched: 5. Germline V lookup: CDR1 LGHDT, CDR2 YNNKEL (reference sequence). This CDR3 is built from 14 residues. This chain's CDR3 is CASSLGQGGSPLHF. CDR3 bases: TGTGCCAGCAGCCTAGGACAGGGTGGTTCACCCCTCCACTTT.